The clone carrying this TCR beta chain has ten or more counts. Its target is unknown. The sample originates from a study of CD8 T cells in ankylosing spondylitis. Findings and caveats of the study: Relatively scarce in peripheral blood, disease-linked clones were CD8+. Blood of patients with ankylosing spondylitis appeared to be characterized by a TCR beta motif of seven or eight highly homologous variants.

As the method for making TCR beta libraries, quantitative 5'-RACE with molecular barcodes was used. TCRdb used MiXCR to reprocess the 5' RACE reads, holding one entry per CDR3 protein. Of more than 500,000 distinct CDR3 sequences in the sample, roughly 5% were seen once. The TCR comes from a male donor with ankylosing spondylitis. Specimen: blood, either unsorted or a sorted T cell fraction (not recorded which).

The CDR3 spells CSVGRSGEHTGELFF. CDR3 nucleotide sequence: TGCAGCGTTGGGCGGAGCGGGGAACACACCGGGGAGCTGTTTTTT. The chain joins TRBV29-1 to TRBJ2-2; the match to TRBD2 covers 7 bases. This CDR3 is built from 15 residues. The junction had 8 bases not matched to a gene; V was cut back by 4 bases and J by 3 bases. Looked up from germline, CDR1 is SQVTM and CDR2 is ANQGSEA.